The 8 T cell receptor beta chains below were found in one sample sequenced in a study of glioma-infiltrating T cells. Amplification of TCR alpha and beta CDR3 regions from RNA used iRepertoire nested multiplex PCR. TCRdb fed the multiplex PCR reads into MiXCR, producing one record per CDR3 protein. The table records around 150,000 distinct CDR3 sequences, about 39% of them present only once. Input material: glioma tissue, nonneoplastic brain tissue, or PBMCs (not recorded which). All receptors derive from a human donor with low-grade glioma or glioblastoma, undergoing nonglioma brain surgery, or in good health (not recorded which).

Notes on this clonotype: A read error is likely, as this CDR3 ends without the conserved phenylalanine or tryptophan. The rearrangement links TRBV28 to TRBJ2-7; D remains unclear. The CDR3 extends over 13 amino acids. V lost 3 bases to trimming and J lost 0 bases, with 6 bases between them. Per germline, CDR1 MDHEN and CDR2 SYDVKM. CDR3 amino acids: CASSFRSSYEQYL. The CDR3 region has the DNA TGTGCCAGCAGTTTTAGGAGCTCCTACGAGCAGTACTTG.

V usage is TRBV7-2 and J usage is TRBJ2-7, with TRBD2 matching 7 bases. CDR1 and CDR2 (germline): SGHTA, FQGNSA. The CDR3 is 15 amino acids. V shed 4 bases, J shed 4 bases, and the junction held 10 bases outside the gene matches. The CDR3 sequence is CASSSARGILYEQYF. The CDR3 DNA reads as TGTGCCAGCAGCTCCGCGCGGGGGATTTTGTACGAGCAGTACTTC.

The rearrangement joins TRBV28 to TRBJ2-7; TRBD1 is a possible D gene (6 bases). Trimming stripped 5 bases from V and 2 bases from J, with 13 bases between. CDR3 length: 14 residues. CDR1 is MDHEN and CDR2 is SYDVKM in the germline V gene. The CDR3 nucleotides are TGTGCCAGCAGTATCCGGGACACGGCCTACGAGCAGTACTTC. It codes for CASSIRDTAYEQYF.

The chain carries TRBV4-1 and TRBJ1-1; no reliable D call. CDR1 and CDR2 from the germline V gene are MGHRA and YSYEKL. CDR3 length: 13 amino acids. V lost 0 bases and J 5 bases, leaving 7 bases between the germline ends. The CDR3: CASSQDIWTEAFF. The DNA for the CDR3 is TGCGCCAGCAGCCAAGATATTTGGACTGAAGCTTTCTTT.

This clonotype has only a few counts. The chain couples TRBV6-5 to TRBJ1-2, with D tentatively TRBD1 (5 bases). Looked up from germline, CDR1 is MNHEY and CDR2 is SVGAGI. V was cut by 5 bases and J by 0 bases, with 16 bases left in between. The CDR3 sequence is 16 residues long. Here the CDR3 DNA reads TGTGCCAGCAGTCGACGCCTGGGACGGGCTAACTATGGCTACACCTTC. This codes for CASSRRLGRANYGYTF.

This clonotype occurred once. The rearrangement joins TRBV19 to TRBJ2-6, with D hard to call. The CDR3 sequence is 13 residues long. Per the germline V gene, CDR1 is LNHDA and CDR2 is SQIVND (reference sequence). Trimming cost V 1 base and J 7 bases, with 5 bases left between them. CDR3 in DNA: TGTGCCAGTAGTATAGCCCAAGCCAACGTCCTGACTTTC. It specifies CASSIAQANVLTF. The complete variable domain, with remaining parts taken from reference TRBV19 and TRBJ2-6, reads DGGITQSPKYLFRKEGQNVTLSCEQNLNHDAMYWYRQDPGQGLRLIYYSQIVNDFQKGDIAEGYSVSREKKESFPLTVTSAQKNPTAFYLCASSIAQANVLTFGAGSRLTVL.

This clonotype was found a few times. The chain uses TRBV3-1 and TRBJ1-1; D is possibly TRBD1 (6 bases). Trimming pared 6 bases from V and 1 base from J, leaving 9 bases between. The CDR3 sequence is 13 residues long. Germline V gives CDR1 LGHDT, CDR2 YNNKEL (reference sequence). The CDR3 spells CASRETGNTEAFF. The DNA for the CDR3 is TGTGCCAGCAGGGAGACAGGGAACACTGAAGCTTTCTTT. Complete variable domain (other parts from reference TRBV3-1 and TRBJ1-1): DTAVSQTPKYLVTQMGNDKSIKCEQNLGHDTMYWYKQDSKKFLKIMFSYNNKELIINETVPNRFSPKSPDKAHLNLHINSLELGDSAVYFCASRETGNTEAFFGQGTRLTVV.

This clonotype was observed a single time. The genes are TRBV28 and TRBJ1-1; D unresolved. Germline CDR1 MDHEN, CDR2 SYDVKM. The CDR3 covers 11 residues. V lost 6 bases and J lost 7, with 9 bases in between. In DNA, the CDR3 is TGTGCCAGCAGCTCCCAAGATGAAGCTTTCTTT. This gives the protein CASSSQDEAFF.